This T cell receptor beta chain originates from a study of B cell selection in AIRE deficiency. TCRdb keeps only in-frame clones here, not all; method: immunoSEQ multiplex PCR. The data show roughly 1,500 clones, just over 85% seen once. The CDR3 is 17 residues long. V was trimmed by 6 bases and J by 2 bases, leaving 20 bases between them. Germline-derived CDR1 and CDR2 are LNHDA and SQIVND (reference sequence). This clone has just one count. Conventional CD4 T cells were sorted as CD4+CD127+ cells. V usage is TRBV19 and J usage is TRBJ2-1; D may match TRBD1 or TRBD2 (5 bases each). The receptor was isolated from a human donor in good health. Sequencing was carried out using CD4+CD127+ conventional T cells sorted from PBMCs. The CDR3: CASRQKRGVGPYNEQFF. The CDR3 region has the DNA TGTGCCAGTAGACAAAAGAGGGGAGTGGGGCCCTACAATGAGCAGTTCTTC.